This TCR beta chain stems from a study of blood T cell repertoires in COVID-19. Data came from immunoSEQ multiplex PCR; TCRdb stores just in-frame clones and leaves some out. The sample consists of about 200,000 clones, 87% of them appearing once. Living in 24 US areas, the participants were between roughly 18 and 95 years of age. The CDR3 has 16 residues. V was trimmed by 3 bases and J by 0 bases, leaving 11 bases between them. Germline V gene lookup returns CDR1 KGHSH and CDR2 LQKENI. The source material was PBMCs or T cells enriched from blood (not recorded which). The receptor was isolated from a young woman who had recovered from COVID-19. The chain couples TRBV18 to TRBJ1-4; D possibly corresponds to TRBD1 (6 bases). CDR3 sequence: CASSPQGIATNEKLFF. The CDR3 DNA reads TGTGCCAGCTCACCGCAGGGGATTGCAACTAATGAAAAACTGTTTTTT.